This T cell receptor beta chain originates from a study of CXCR3-negative and CXCR3-positive naive CD8 T cells. Points from the study as a whole: TRB CDR3s were more hydrophobic in CXCR3-positive than in CXCR3-negative naive cells.

This CDR3 contains 14 residues. Germline assignment: CDR1 SGHTA and CDR2 FQGNSA. Concerning this clonotype itself: Its antigen is unidentified.

The CD45RO-CCR7+CD27+CD95- phenotype denoted naive CD8+ T cells. Researchers prepared the TRB cDNA libraries using 5' RACE with UMI labels. TCRdb processed the 5' RACE reads again and assigns one entry to each CDR3 protein, with no DNA. The sample data list 150,000 to 170,000 distinct CDR3 sequences. This TCR came from a human donor in good health. Some clones in this sample may be carry-over from other donors' samples. The specimen sequenced was naive CXCR3+ CD8+ T cells from blood. Indicated subset: CD45RO-CCR7+CD27+CD95- naive CD8+ T cells expressing CXCR3 (TNR3+). J is TRBJ2-3 and V is TRBV7-2. This chain's CDR3 is CASSLFEAGDTQYF.